The 2 T cell receptor beta chains given below trace back to one sample, sequenced in a study of T cell responses to AZD1222 COVID-19 vaccine. Assay used: immunoSEQ multiplex PCR; TCRdb lists only in-frame clones, some missing. The sample holds 70,000 to 95,000 clones; roughly 90% are singletons and the top ten take around 8%. Sequenced here: peripheral blood, sampled 28 days after the second AZD1222 dose. These receptors were taken from an adult who received the AZD1222 COVID-19 vaccine.

This chain connects TRBV18 to TRBJ1-4; TRBD1 might be the D (6 bases). Germline V lookup: CDR1 KGHSH, CDR2 LQKENI. The CDR3 covers 14 residues. Trimming cost V 8 bases and J 0 bases, with 10 bases left between them. The CDR3: CASRDRTTNEKLFF. The CDR3 DNA is TGTGCCAGCCGCGACAGGACAACTAATGAAAAACTGTTTTTT.

As DNA, the CDR3 is TGTGCCAGCAGCCTTCAGGGATACTCCTACGAGCAGTACTTC. It yields the protein CASSLQGYSYEQYF. This chain links TRBV13 with TRBJ2-7; TRBD1 might be the D (5 bases). This CDR3 spans 14 amino acids. The V gene's germline CDR1 is PRHDT and CDR2 FYEKMQ (reference sequence). Trimming pared 5 bases from V and 0 bases from J, leaving 11 bases between.